This T cell receptor beta chain was found in a study of OX40 agonist ivuxolimab in advanced cancers. In the study overall: Patients were treated with ivuxolimab, an agonistic anti-OX40 (CD134) antibody. Enrollees could have had prior anti-PD-1, anti-PD-L1 or anti-CTLA-4 therapy, which 30% to 50% had received. Averaging 60 years in age, with a range of roughly 20 to 90, the cohort was 65% to 85% male.

Study-wide points: Researchers did not determine the expanded peripheral T cells' antigen specificity.

The V end lost 1 base, the J end lost 6 bases, and 13 bases lay between the germline ends. Germline lookup yields CDR1 LNHNV and CDR2 YYDKDF (reference sequence). The CDR3 has 15 amino acids. Some clones are missing from TCRdb's copy, which holds only in-frame ones; the method was immunoSEQ multiplex PCR. The table shows under 80,000 clones, with approximately 92% occurring only once. Remarks on this clone: The antigen is undetermined.

The chain is built from TRBV15 and TRBJ2-1; TRBD2 is a possible D gene (5 bases). This clonotype was sampled from an adult with an advanced solid tumor such as melanoma, head and neck, liver or kidney cancer. The sequences come from CD4+ or CD8+ T cells sorted from blood, collected in a trial of the OX40 agonist ivuxolimab. CDR3 sequence reads: CATSRVAGILNEQFF. The CDR3 DNA reads as TGTGCCACCAGCAGAGTGGCGGGCATCCTCAATGAGCAGTTCTTC.